Listed here is a single TCR beta chain. The target antigen is unknown. These data originate in a study of a mutant IDH1 vaccine in newly diagnosed glioma. Study in general: Treated patients, about 60% male and roughly 38% female, averaged about 40 years of age. The earlier regimen, radiotherapy, temozolomide, or both, was most often both.

Regarding the study as a whole: Pseudoprogression apparently lacked any relation to changes in top peripheral T cell clonotypes.

The CDR3 has 15 residues. CDR1 is ENHRY, CDR2 SYGVKD, per germline. V lost 6 bases to trimming and J lost 6 bases, with 21 bases between them. Clones were sequenced by immunoSEQ multiplex PCR, and TCRdb holds only the in-frame ones, with some missing. The sample contains roughly 120,000 clones, 85% to 90% of which appear only once. Time point of the sample: week 11, during vaccination. Topical imiquimod was applied with each vaccine dose, which held 300 ug of mutant IDH1 20-mer peptide. The sample here was PBMCs, taken from a glioma patient whose treatment included an IDH1 peptide vaccine. The TCR sequence derives from a woman aged 45 to 65 with glioma. The rearrangement uses TRBV10-3 and TRBJ2-7; no firm D call. The CDR3: CAIRAGTTVAGEQYF. The CDR3 bases are TGTGCCATCAGGGCCGGAACTACCGTAGCTGGCGAGCAGTACTTC.